This TCR beta chain was captured by sequencing in a study of T and B cells in COVID-19 patients. Background on the study: Blood was sampled from COVID-19 patients who were either actively infected or recovered.

BIOMED2 TRB-A/B primer pools were used in multiplex TRB PCR. TCRdb redid the calling of the multiplex PCR reads with MiXCR, one entry per CDR3 protein. There are about 3,100 distinct CDR3 sequences in the sample; around 20% occur only once, and around a fifth lies in the top ten. TRB was amplified from around 250-460 ng of blood genomic DNA. The CDR3 has 13 amino acids. Trimming left V 8 bases short and J 2 bases short, with 13 bases between. Germline V lookup: CDR1 SEHNR, CDR2 FQNEAQ (reference sequence). The rearrangement links TRBV7-9 to TRBJ2-7; unclear D gene. The origin of this receptor is a human donor with active COVID-19. Sequenced input: blood. The CDR3 bases are TGTGCCAGCCAAGCCGGGTACCCCTACGAGCAGTACTTC. Protein sequence: CASQAGYPYEQYF.